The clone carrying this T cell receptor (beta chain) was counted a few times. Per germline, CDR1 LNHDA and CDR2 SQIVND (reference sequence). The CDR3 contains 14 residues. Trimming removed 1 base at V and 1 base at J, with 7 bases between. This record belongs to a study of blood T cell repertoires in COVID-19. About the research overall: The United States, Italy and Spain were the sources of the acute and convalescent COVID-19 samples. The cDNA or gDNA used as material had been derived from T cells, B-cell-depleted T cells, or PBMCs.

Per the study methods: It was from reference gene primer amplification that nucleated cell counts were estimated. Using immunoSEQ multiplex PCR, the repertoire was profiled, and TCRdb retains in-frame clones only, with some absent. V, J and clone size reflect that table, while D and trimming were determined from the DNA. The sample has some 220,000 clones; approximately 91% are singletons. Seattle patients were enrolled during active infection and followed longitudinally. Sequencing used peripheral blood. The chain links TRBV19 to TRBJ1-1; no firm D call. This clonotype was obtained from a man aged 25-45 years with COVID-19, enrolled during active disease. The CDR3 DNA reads TGTGCCAGTAGTATAGCCGAGGGGAACACTGAAGCTTTCTTT. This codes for CASSIAEGNTEAFF.